Sequencing of this T cell receptor beta chain was carried out in a study of T cell repertoires in cytomegalovirus infection. Study details: An indication of both CMV infection and matching HLA type came from public TCR beta signatures.

TCRdb reprocessed the reads with MiXCR, giving one entry per CDR3 protein. The repertoire includes some 310,000 distinct CDR3 sequences, 20% to 25% of them detected once, and roughly 14% sits in the top ten. The CDR3 consists of 14 residues. After removal of 6 bases from V and 5 bases from J, the junction contained 9 bases not matched to a gene. Germline V gene lookup returns CDR1 MNHEY and CDR2 SVGAGI. This clonotype has just a few counts. Antigen: not known. The TCR originated in a human donor in good health (CMV status not recorded). Some clones in this sample may be carry-over from other donors' samples. Specimen: cultured PBMCs, collected from culture after CMV antigen stimulation. This chain joins TRBV6-5 and TRBJ2-5; 7 bases fit TRBD1. Written as DNA, the CDR3 is TGTGCCAGCAGACCCTATGACAGGGTTGAGACCCAGTACTTC. Protein product: CASRPYDRVETQYF.